This TCR beta chain was found in a study of cytomegalovirus exposure and HLA in healthy donors. A remark on this clone: Antigen specificity is unknown.

Healthy bone marrow donors made up the cohort. The CDR3 contains 14 residues. Germline values: CDR1 SGHRS, CDR2 YFSETQ. The PCR contained 60 Vbeta and 13 Jbeta primers. TCRdb's copy holds only in-frame clones and misses some; the assay was immunoSEQ multiplex PCR. Here the sample spans around 170,000 clones, 75% to 90% being singletons. Study-level results: In an earlier analysis, in some 500 donors, most V segments appeared productive either ~90% or ~30% of the time. Looking again later, the authors saw that most CMV-associated TCR beta chains seemed HLA-restricted.

The specimen was PBMCs. This TCR derives from a woman between 50 and 59 years old in good health and CMV-seropositive. The chain recombines TRBV5-1 with TRBJ2-5; TRBD1 matches at 8 bases. The J call is doubtful: the DNA matches TRBJ2-7 better. CDR3 nucleotide sequence: TGCGCCAGCAGCTTGCGAACAGGGGGCTACGAGCAGTACTTC. This gives the protein CASSLRTGGYEQYF.